This T cell receptor beta chain was sequenced during a study of glioma-infiltrating T cells. Findings and caveats of the study: Above-expected tissue-blood divergence occurred in all gliomas, most in low-grade ones.

This clonotype has at least ten counts. Its matching antigen is unknown. TCR alpha and beta CDR3 regions were amplified from RNA using iRepertoire nested multiplex PCR. TCRdb ran MiXCR on the multiplex PCR reads and lists one entry per CDR3 protein. The sample comprises approximately 100,000 distinct CDR3 sequences, about 28% of which are singletons, and about 40% rests with the top ten. The sequence was collected from a human donor with low-grade glioma or glioblastoma, undergoing nonglioma brain surgery, or in good health (not recorded which). Source material: glioma tissue, nonneoplastic brain tissue, or PBMCs (not recorded which).

The CDR3 nucleotides are TGCAGTGGCGGACAGGACATCTATGGCTACACCTTC. Translating gives CSGGQDIYGYTF. This rearrangement joins TRBV20-1 to TRBJ1-2; 7 bases are shared with TRBD1. The germline CDR1 and CDR2 sequences are DFQATT and SNEGSKA (reference sequence). The CDR3 totals 12 residues. The V and J ends lost 7 bases and 4 bases, in that order; junction bases with no gene match: 6.